This passage covers 2 T cell receptor beta chains from one sample sequenced in a study of blood T cell repertoires in COVID-19. Assay: immunoSEQ multiplex PCR; the TCRdb copy retains only in-frame clones and omits some. The sample has 250,000 to 350,000 clones, about nine tenths seen once. Sequenced input: peripheral blood. These receptors were collected from a woman aged 25-40 years with COVID-19, enrolled during active disease.

The J gene is TRBJ2-3, the V gene TRBV28, with 9 bases that match TRBD1. The V gene's germline CDR1 is MDHEN and CDR2 SYDVKM. Trimming cost V 3 bases and J 7 bases; bases outside gene matches: 11. The CDR3 sequence is 16 residues long. The CDR3 nucleotides are TGTGCCAGCAGTTTGCCCGGGACAGGGCTTTTAAATACGCAGTATTTT. It is translated as CASSLPGTGLLNTQYF.

This clone was recorded only once. The rearrangement links TRBV28 to TRBJ1-2; tentative D call: TRBD1 (6 bases). The CDR3 contains 14 residues. The V and J ends lost 3 bases and 5 bases respectively, with 13 bases between them. CDR1 MDHEN and CDR2 SYDVKM come from the germline V gene. CDR3 in DNA: TGTGCCAGCAGTTTCAGGGGCCGCAATTATGGCTACACCTTC. Its translation is CASSFRGRNYGYTF.